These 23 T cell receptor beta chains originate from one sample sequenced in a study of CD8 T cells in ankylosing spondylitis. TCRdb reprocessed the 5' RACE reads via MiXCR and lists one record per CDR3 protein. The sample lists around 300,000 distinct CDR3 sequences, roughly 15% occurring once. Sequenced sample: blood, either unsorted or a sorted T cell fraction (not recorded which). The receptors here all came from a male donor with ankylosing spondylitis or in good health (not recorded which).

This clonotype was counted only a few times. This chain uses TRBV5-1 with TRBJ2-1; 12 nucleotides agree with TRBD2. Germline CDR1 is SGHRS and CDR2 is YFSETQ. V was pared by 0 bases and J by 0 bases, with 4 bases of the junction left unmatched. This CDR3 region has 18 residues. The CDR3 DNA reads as TGCGCCAGCAGCTTGGGAGGGGGACTAGCGGGCTCCTACAATGAGCAGTTCTTC. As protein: CASSLGGGLAGSYNEQFF.

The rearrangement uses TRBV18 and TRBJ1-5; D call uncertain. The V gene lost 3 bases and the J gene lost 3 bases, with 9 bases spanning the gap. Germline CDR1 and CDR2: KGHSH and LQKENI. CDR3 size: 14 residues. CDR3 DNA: TGTGCCAGCTCACCGGCTGGGTACAATCAGCCCCAGCATTTT. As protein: CASSPAGYNQPQHF.

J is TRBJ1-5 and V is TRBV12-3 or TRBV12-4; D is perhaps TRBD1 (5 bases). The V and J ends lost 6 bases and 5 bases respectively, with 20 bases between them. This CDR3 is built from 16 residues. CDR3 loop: CASSTRPGHYYQPQHF. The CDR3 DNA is TGTGCCAGCAGCACTAGACCCGGACACTATTATCAGCCCCAGCATTTT.

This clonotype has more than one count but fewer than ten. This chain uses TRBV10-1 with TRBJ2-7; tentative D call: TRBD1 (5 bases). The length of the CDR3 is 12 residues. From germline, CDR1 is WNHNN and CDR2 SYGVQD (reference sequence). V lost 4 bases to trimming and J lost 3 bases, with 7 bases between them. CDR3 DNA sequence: TGCGCCAGCAGTGCAGGGAACTACGAGCAGTACTTC. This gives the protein CASSAGNYEQYF.

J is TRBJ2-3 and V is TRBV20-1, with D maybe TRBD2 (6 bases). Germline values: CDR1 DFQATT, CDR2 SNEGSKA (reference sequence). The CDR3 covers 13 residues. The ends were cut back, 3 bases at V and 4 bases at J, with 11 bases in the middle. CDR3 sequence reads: CSASGSGADTQYF. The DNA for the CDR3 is TGCAGTGCTAGCGGGAGTGGGGCAGATACGCAGTATTTT.

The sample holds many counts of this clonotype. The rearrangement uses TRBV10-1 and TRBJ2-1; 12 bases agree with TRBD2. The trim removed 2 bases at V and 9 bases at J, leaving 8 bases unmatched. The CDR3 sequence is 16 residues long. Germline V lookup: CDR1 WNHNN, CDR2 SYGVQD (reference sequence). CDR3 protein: CASSEGRLAGGSEQFF. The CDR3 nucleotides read TGCGCCAGCAGTGAGGGACGGCTAGCGGGAGGGAGTGAGCAGTTCTTC.

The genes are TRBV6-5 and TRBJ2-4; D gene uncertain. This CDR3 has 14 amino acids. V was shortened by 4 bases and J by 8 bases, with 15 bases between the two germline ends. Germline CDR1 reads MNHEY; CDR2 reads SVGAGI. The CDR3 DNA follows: TGTGCCAGCAGTTCCCACGGAAGATTAGACATTCAGTACTTC. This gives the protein CASSSHGRLDIQYF.

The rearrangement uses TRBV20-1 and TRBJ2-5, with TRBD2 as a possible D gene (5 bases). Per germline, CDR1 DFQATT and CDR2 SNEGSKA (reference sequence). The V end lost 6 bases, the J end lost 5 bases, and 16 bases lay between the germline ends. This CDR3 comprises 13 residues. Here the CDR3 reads CSASSGPGETQYF. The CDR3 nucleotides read TGCAGTGCCTCCAGTGGCCCGGGGGAGACCCAGTACTTC.

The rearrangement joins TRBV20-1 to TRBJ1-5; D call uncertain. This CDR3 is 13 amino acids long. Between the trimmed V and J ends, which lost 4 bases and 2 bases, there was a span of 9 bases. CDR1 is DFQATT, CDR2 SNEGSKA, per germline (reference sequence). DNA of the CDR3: TGCAGTGCTACGGACGGAGGCAATCAGCCCCAGCATTTT. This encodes CSATDGGNQPQHF.

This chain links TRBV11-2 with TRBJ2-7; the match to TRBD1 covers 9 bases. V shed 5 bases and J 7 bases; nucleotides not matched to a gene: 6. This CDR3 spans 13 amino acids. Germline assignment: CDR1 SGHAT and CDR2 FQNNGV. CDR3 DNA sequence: TGTGCCAGCAGCCAACAGGGGGCAGGGGAGCAGTACTTC. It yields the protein CASSQQGAGEQYF.

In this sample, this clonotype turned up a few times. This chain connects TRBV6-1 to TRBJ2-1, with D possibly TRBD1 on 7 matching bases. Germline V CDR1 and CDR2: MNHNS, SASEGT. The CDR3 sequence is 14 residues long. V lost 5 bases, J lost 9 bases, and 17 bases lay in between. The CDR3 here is CASSRRQGGFEQFF. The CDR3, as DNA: TGTGCCAGCAGTAGAAGACAGGGAGGATTTGAGCAGTTCTTC.

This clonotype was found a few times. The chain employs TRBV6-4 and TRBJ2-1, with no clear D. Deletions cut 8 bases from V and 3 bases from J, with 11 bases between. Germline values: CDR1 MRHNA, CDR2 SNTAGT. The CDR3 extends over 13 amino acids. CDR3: CASGTDLYNEQFF. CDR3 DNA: TGTGCCAGCGGAACAGATCTCTACAATGAGCAGTTCTTC.

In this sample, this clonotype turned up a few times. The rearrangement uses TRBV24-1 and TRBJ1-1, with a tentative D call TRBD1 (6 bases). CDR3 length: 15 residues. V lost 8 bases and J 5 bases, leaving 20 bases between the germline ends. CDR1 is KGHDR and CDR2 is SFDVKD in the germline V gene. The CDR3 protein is CATKAAGGAETEAFF. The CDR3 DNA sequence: TGTGCCACCAAAGCGGCGGGGGGCGCGGAGACTGAAGCTTTCTTT.

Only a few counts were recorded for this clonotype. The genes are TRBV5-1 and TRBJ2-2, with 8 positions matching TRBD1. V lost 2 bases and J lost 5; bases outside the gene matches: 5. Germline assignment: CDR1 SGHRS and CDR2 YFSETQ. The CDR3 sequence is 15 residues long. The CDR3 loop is CASSFQGAETGELFF. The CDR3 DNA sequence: TGCGCCAGCAGCTTCCAGGGGGCCGAAACCGGGGAGCTGTTTTTT. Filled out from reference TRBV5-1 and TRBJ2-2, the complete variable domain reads KAGVTQTPRYLIKTRGQQVTLSCSPISGHRSVSWYQQTPGQGLQFLFEYFSETQRNKGNFPGRFSGRQFSNSRSEMNVSTLELGDSALYLCASSFQGAETGELFFGEGSRLTVL.

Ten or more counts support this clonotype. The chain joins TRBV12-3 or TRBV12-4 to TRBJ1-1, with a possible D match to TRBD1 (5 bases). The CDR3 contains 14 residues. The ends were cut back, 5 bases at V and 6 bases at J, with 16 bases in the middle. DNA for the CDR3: TGTGCCAGCAGTGACTCAGGGTCTGGGGCTGAAGCTTTCTTT. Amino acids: CASSDSGSGAEAFF.

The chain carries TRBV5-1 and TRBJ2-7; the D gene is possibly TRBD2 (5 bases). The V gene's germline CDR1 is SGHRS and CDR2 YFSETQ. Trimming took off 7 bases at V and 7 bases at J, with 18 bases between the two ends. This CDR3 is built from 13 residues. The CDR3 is CASAYSAGEEQYF. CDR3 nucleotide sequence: TGCGCCAGCGCGTACTCGGCCGGGGAGGAGCAGTACTTC.

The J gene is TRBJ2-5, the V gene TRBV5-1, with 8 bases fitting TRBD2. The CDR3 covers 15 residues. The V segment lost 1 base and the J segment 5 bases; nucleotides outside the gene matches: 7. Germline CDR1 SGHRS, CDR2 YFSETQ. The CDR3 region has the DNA TGCGCCAGCAGCTTGCGTGGAGCGGGAGAGGAGACCCAGTACTTC. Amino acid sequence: CASSLRGAGEETQYF.

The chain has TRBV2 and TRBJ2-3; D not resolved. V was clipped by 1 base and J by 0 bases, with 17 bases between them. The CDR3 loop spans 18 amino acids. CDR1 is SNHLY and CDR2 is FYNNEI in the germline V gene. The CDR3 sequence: CASSEVERLLTSTDTQYF. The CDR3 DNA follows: TGTGCCAGCAGTGAAGTGGAACGGCTACTCACTAGCACAGATACGCAGTATTTT.

CDR3 loop: CASSQDWGGTSTDTQYF. CDR3 bases: TGCGCCAGCAGCCAAGATTGGGGGGGCACTAGCACAGATACGCAGTATTTT. V usage is TRBV4-1 and J usage is TRBJ2-3, with D possibly matching TRBD2 (7 bases). Deletions cut 0 bases from V and 0 bases from J, with 13 bases between. The V gene's germline CDR1 is MGHRA and CDR2 YSYEKL. The CDR3 covers 17 residues.

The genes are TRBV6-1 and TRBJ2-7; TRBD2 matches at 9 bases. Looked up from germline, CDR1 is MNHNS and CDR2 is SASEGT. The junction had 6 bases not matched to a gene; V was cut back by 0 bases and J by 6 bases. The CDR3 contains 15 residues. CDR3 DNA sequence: TGTGCCAGCAGTGAAGCGTCGGCGGGAGGGCTCGAGCAGTACTTC. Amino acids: CASSEASAGGLEQYF.

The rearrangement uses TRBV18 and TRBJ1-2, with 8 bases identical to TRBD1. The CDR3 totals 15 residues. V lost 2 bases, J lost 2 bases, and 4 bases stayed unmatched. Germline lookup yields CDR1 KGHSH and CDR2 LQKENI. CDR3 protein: CASSPSQGGNYGYTF. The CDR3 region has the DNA TGTGCCAGCTCACCATCACAGGGGGGGAACTATGGCTACACCTTC.

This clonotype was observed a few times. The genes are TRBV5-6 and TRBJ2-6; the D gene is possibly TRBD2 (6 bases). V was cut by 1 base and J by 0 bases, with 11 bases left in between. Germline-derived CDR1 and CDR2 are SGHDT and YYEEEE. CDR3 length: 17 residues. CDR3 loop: CASSLKRAYSGANVLTF. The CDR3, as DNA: TGTGCCAGCAGCTTGAAGCGGGCCTACTCTGGGGCCAACGTCCTGACTTTC. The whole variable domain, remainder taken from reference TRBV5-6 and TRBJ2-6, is DAGVTQSPTHLIKTRGQQVTLRCSPKSGHDTVSWYQQALGQGPQFIFQYYEEEERQRGNFPDRFSGHQFPNYSSELNVNALLLGDSALYLCASSLKRAYSGANVLTFGAGSRLTVL.

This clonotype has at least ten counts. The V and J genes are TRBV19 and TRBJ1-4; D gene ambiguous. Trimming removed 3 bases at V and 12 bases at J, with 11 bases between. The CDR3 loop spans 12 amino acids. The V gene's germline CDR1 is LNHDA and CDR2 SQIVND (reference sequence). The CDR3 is CASSMPRLQLFF. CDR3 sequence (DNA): TGTGCCAGTAGTATGCCCCGGCTGCAACTGTTTTTT.